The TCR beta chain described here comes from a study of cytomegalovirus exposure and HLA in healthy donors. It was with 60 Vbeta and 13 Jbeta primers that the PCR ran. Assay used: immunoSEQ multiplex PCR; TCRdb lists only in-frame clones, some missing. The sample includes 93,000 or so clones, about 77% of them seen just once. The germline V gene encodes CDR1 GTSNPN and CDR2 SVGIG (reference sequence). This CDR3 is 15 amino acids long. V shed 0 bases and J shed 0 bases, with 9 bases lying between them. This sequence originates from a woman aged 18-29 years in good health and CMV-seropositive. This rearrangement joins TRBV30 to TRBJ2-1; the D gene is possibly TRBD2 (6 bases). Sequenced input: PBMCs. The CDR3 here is CAWSVDGSSYNEQFF. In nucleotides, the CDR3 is TGTGCCTGGAGTGTAGACGGGAGCTCCTACAATGAGCAGTTCTTC.